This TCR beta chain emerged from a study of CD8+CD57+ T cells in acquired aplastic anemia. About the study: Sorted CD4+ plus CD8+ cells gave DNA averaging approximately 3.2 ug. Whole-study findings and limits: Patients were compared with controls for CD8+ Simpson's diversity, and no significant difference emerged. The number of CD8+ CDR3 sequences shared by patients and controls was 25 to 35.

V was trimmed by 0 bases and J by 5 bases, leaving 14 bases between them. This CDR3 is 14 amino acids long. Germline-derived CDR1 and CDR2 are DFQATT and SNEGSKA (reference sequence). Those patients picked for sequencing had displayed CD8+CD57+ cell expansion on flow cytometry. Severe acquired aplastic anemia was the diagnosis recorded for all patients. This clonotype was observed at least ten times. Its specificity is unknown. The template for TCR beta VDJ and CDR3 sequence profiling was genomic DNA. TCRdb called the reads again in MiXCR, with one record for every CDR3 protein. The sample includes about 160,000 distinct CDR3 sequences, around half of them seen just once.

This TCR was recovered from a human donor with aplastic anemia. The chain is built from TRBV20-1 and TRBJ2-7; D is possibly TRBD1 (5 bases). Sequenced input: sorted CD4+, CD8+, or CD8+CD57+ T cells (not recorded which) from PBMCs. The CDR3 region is CSAREGQGSHEQYF. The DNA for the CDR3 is TGCAGTGCTAGAGAGGGGCAGGGTAGCCACGAGCAGTACTTC.